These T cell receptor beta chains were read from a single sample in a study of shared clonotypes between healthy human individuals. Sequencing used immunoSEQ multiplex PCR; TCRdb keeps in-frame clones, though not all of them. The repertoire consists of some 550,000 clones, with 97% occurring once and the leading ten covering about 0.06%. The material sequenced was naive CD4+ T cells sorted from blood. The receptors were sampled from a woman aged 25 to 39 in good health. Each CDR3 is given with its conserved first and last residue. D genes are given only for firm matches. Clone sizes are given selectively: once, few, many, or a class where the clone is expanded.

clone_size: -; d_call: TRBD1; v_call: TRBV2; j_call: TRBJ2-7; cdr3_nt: TGTGCCAGCAGTGCTCGTCAGGGGGCAAACGAGCAGTACTTC; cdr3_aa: CASSARQGANEQYF
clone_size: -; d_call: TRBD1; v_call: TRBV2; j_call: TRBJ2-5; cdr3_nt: TGTGCCAGCAATAGAGACAGGGGCGATGAGACCCAGTACTTC; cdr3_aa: CASNRDRGDETQYF
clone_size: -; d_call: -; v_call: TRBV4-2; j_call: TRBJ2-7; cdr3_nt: TGTGCCAGCAGCCAAGTCACGGGAGTCCACGAGCAGTACTTC; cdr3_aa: CASSQVTGVHEQYF
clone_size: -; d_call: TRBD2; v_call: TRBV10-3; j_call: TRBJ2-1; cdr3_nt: TGTGCCATCAGTGGAACTAGCGGGAGAGGGAATCGTTATGAGCAGTTCTTC; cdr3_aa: CAISGTSGRGNRYEQFF
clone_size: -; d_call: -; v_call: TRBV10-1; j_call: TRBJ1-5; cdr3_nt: TGCGCCAGCAGTGAGTTTGGGGGTGAAGGGGTTTCGGATCAGCCCCAGCATTTT; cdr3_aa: CASSEFGGEGVSDQPQHF
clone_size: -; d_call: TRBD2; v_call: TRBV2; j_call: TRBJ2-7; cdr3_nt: TGTGCCAGCAGCCCCCCTGGGACTAGCGTCCTCGAGCAGTACTTC; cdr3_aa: CASSPPGTSVLEQYF
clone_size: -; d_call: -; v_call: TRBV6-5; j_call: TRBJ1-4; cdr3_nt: TGTGCCAGCAGTTACTCCGACGCAGGGGAGGAAAAACTGTTTTTT; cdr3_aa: CASSYSDAGEEKLFF
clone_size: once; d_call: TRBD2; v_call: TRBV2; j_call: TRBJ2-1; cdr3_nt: TGTGCCACCGGTGGGACTAGGTTAGGCAATGAGCAGTTCTTC; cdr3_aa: CATGGTRLGNEQFF
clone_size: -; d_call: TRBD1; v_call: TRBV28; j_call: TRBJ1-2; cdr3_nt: TGTGCCAGCAGTTTCCCCGGGACAGGCATTAACTATGGCTACACCTTC; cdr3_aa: CASSFPGTGINYGYTF
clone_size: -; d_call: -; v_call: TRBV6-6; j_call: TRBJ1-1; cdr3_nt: TGTGCCAGCAGTTACGAGGGGGGATATATTGAAGCTTTCTTT; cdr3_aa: CASSYEGGYIEAFF
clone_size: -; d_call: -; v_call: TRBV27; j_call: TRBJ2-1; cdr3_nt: TGTGCCAGCAGTGGGTACAATGAGCAGTTCTTC; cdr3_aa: CASSGYNEQFF
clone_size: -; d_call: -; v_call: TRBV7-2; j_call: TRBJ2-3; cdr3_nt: TGTGCCAGCAGCTTAGTGGCAGGCGAGGTGGATACGCAGTATTTT; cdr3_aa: CASSLVAGEVDTQYF
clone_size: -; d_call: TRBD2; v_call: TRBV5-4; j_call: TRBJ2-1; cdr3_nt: TGTGCCAGCAGCCCTGGACTAGCCTACAATGAGCAGTTCTTC; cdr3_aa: CASSPGLAYNEQFF
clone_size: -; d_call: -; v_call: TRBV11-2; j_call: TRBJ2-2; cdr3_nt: TGTGCCAGCAGCTTAAGGTACACCGGGGAGCTGTTTTTT; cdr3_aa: CASSLRYTGELFF
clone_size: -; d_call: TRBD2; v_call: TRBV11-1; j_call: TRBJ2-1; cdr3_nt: TGTGCCAGCAGCTCCACTAGCGGGCCCCACAATGAGCAGTTCTTC; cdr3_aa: CASSSTSGPHNEQFF
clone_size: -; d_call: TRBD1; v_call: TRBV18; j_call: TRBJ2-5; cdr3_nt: TGTGCCAGCTCACGGGGGGACAGGCAAGAGACCCAGTACTTC; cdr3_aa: CASSRGDRQETQYF
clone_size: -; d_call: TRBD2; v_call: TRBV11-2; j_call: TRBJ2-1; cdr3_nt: TGTGCCAGCAGCTTAGGAGGACTAGCGGGAGTTAATGAGCAGTTCTTC; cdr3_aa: CASSLGGLAGVNEQFF
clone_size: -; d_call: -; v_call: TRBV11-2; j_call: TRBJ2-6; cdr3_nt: TGTGCCAGCAGCTCGACCCCGCTGTTAACTGGGGCCAACGTCCTGACTTTC; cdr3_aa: CASSSTPLLTGANVLTF
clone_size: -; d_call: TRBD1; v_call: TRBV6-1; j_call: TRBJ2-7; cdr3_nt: TGTGCCAGCACCACAGGGGCCCACGCCTACGAGCAGTACTTC; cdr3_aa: CASTTGAHAYEQYF
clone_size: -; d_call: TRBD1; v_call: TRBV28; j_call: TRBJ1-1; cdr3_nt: TGTGCCAGCAGTTCATACTCACCGACAGGGGCTGAAGCTTTCTTT; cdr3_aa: CASSSYSPTGAEAFF
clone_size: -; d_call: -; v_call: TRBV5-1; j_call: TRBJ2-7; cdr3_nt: TGCGCCAGCAGCCTCGGGGGAGACTTGACTTACGAGCAGTACTTC; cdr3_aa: CASSLGGDLTYEQYF
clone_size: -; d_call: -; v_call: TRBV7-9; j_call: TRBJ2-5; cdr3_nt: TGTGCCAGCAGCTTAGGGCAGGGACCTTGGGCCCAGTACTTC; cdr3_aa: CASSLGQGPWAQYF
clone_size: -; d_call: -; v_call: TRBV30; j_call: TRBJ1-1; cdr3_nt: TGTGCCTGGAATTGGACACCAAACACTGAAGCTTTCTTT; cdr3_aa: CAWNWTPNTEAFF
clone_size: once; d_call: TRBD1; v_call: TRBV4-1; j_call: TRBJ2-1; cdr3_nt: TGCGCCAGCAGCCCAGCGGACAGGGATGCCTACAATGAGCAGTTCTTC; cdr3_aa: CASSPADRDAYNEQFF
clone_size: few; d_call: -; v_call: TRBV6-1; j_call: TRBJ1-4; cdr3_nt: TGTGCCAGCAGTGAAGACAGGCTTAATGAAAAACTGTTTTTT; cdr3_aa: CASSEDRLNEKLFF
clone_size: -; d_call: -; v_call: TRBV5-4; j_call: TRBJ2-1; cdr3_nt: TGTGCCAGCACCGAAGTCGGGGGTTTCGGCAATGAGCAGTTCTTC; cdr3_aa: CASTEVGGFGNEQFF
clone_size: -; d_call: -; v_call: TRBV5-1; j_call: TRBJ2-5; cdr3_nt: TGCGCCAGCAGCTTGGGTTCCGGTTTGGTGACCCAGTACTTC; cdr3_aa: CASSLGSGLVTQYF
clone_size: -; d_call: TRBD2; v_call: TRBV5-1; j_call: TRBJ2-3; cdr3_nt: TGCGCCAGCAGCTTGGGGATAGCGGGAAACACAGATACGCAGTATTTT; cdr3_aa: CASSLGIAGNTDTQYF
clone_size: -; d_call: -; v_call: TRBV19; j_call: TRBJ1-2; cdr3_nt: TGTGCCAGTAGTACCTCGCCTTTGACAGGCGTTAACTATGGCTACACCTTC; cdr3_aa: CASSTSPLTGVNYGYTF
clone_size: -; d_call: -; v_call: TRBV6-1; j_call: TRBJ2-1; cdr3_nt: TGTGCCAGCAGTGTATCTGCCCGGCGGCGCTCCTACAATGAGCAGTTCTTC; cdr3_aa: CASSVSARRRSYNEQFF
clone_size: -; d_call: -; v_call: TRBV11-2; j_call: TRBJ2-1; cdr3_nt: TGTGCCAGCAGCTTGACTCGCACATTTCGAAACAATGAGCAGTTCTTC; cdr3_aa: CASSLTRTFRNNEQFF
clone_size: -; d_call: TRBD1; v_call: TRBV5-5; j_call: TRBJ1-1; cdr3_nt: TGTGCCAGCAGCTCAGAACAGGGGATGAACACTGAAGCTTTCTTT; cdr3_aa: CASSSEQGMNTEAFF
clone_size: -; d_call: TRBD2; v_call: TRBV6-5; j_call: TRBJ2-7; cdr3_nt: TGTGCCAGCAGTTACGCCGGGACTAGCGGGAGTTACGAGCAGTACTTC; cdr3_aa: CASSYAGTSGSYEQYF
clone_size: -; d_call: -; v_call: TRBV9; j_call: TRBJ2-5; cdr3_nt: TGTGCCAGCAGCGCCCCCGGCCCCCCAGAGACCCAGTACTTC; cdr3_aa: CASSAPGPPETQYF
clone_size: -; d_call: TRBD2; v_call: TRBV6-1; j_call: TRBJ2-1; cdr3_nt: TGTGCCAGCAGTGGGGGACTAGCGGGAGGGTCCTACAATGAGCAGTTCTTC; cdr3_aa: CASSGGLAGGSYNEQFF
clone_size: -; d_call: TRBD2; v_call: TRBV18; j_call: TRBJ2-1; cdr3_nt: TGTGCCAGCTCCCCAGCGGGAGAATCCTACAATGAGCAGTTCTTC; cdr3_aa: CASSPAGESYNEQFF
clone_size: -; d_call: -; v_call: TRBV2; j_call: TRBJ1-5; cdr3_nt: TGTGCCAGCAGTGTTGGGGAGGCTCAGCCCCAGCATTTT; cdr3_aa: CASSVGEAQPQHF